This T cell receptor (beta chain) comes out of a study of blood T cells in healthy people across ages. General study results and limits: Both higher diversity and more naive CD4+ cells marked long-lived donors when set against aged donors. PBMCs left unsorted prevented a conclusive naive versus antigen-experienced comparison.

This clonotype was detected a few times. Its target is unknown. This CDR3 contains 17 residues. Germline V gives CDR1 KGHDR, CDR2 SFDVKD. V was clipped by 0 bases and J by 10 bases, with 23 bases between them. For the second PCR, which ran for roughly 6 to 12 cycles, a sample-barcoded 5' primer and a J-beta primer mix were used. TCRdb ran MiXCR on the 5' RACE reads and lists one entry per CDR3 protein. The data show some 1.5 million distinct CDR3 sequences, 28% seen once. The specimen was blood. The sequence was collected from a woman aged 25 to 45 in good health. The chain carries TRBV24-1 and TRBJ1-2; perhaps TRBD1 as D (5 bases). This CDR3 is CATSDLPSARGSSSYTF. Written as DNA, the CDR3 is TGTGCCACCAGTGATTTGCCTTCGGCTAGGGGATCCTCCTCCTACACCTTC.